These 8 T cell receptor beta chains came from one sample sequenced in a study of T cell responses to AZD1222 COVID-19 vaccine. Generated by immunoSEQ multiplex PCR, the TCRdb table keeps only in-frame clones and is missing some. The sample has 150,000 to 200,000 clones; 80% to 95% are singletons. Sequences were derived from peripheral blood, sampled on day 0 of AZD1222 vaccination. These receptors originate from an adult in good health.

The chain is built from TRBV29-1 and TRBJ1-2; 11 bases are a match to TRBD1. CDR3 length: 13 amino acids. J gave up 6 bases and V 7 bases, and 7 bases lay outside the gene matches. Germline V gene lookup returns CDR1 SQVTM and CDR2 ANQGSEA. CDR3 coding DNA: TGCAGCGCATACCGGGACAGGGGGGATGGCTACACCTTC. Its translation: CSAYRDRGDGYTF.

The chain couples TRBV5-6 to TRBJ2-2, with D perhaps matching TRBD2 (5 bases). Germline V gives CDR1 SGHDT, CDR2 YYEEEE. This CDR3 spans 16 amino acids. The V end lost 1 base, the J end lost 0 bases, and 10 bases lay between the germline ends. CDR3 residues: CASSLYTGTNTGELFF. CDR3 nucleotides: TGTGCCAGCAGCTTGTACACGGGGACGAACACCGGGGAGCTGTTTTTT.

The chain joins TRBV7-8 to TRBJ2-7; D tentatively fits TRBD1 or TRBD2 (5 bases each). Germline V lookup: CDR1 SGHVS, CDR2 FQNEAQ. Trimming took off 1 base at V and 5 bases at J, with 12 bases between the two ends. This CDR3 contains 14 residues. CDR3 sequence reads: CASSLVFRDHEQYF. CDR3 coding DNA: TGTGCCAGCAGCTTAGTCTTCAGGGACCACGAGCAGTACTTC.

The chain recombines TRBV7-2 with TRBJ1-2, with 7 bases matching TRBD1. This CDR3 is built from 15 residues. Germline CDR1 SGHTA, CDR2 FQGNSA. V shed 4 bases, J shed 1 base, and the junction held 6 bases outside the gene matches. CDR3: CASSYPGQNNYGYTF. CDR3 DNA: TGTGCCAGCAGCTACCCGGGACAGAATAACTATGGCTACACCTTC.

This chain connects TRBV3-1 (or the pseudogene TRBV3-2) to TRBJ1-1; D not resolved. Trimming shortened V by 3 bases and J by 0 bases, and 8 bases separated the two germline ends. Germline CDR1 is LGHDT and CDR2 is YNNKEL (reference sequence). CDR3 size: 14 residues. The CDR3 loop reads CASSHSALNTEAFF. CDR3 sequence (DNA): TGTGCCAGCAGCCATAGTGCGTTGAACACTGAAGCTTTCTTT.

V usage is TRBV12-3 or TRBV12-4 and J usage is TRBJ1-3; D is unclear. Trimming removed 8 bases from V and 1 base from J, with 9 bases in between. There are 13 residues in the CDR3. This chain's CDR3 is CASAVQSGNTIYF. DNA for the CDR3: TGTGCCAGCGCCGTGCAATCTGGAAACACCATATATTTT.

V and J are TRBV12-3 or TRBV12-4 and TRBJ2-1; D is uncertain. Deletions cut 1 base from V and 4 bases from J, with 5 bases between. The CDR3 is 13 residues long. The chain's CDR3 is CASSLEFYNEQFF. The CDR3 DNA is TGTGCCAGCAGTTTAGAGTTTTACAATGAGCAGTTCTTC.

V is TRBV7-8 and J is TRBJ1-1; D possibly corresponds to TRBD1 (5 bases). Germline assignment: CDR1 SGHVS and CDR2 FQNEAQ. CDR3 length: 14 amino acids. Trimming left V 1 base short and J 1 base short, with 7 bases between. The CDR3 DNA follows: TGTGCCAGCAGCTTAGGGACACCGAACACTGAAGCTTTCTTT. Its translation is CASSLGTPNTEAFF.